This TCR beta chain was captured by sequencing in a study of cytomegalovirus exposure and HLA in healthy donors. Study observations and caveats: Later analysis demonstrated an association between a missense DCLRE1C variant and TCR beta V- and J-gene trimming.

The study ran its PCR with 60 Vbeta and 13 Jbeta primers. The table came from immunoSEQ multiplex PCR; TCRdb's copy has only in-frame clones and leaves some out. The table has over 250,000 clones, around two thirds seen once; the top ten hold about 2.2%. In regard to this clone: Its target is unknown.

This clonotype originated in a female donor in good health and CMV-seronegative. Material for sequencing was PBMCs.

The CDR3 nucleotides are TGTGCCAGCAGCTTATCCAGCGGGAGGACCGGGGAGCTGTTTTTT. It is translated as CASSLSSGRTGELFF. This sequence joins TRBV7-3 and TRBJ2-2; 9 nucleotides line up with TRBD2. V lost 2 bases to trimming and J lost 5 bases; unmatched junction nucleotides: 3. The CDR3 covers 15 residues. Germline lookup yields CDR1 SGHTA and CDR2 FQGTGA.